In its sample, the clone carrying this T cell receptor beta chain was seen a few times. Its target is unknown. The investigators reverse transcribed all of the isolated RNA, so they sequenced expressed TCRB transcripts. The repertoire was sequenced with immunoSEQ multiplex PCR; TCRdb's copy has only in-frame clones and lacks some. The sample comprises about 140,000 clones, 9% to 10% of which are singletons, and less than 0.85% rests with the top ten. CD45RO/CCR7/CD25/CD127/CD95/CD27 separated CD4+ naive, central memory, regulatory and stem cell-like memory cells by sorting. Purity exceeding 95% was reached by all sorted populations. The sample comes from a study of beta chain features in type 1 diabetes. Whole-study results and caveats: Equally in patients and controls, shorter templates might have been favored by PCR. Any HLA effect on TCRB rearrangement was left unresolved by small sub-analyses.

Germline V gene lookup returns CDR1 SGHRS and CDR2 YFSETQ. The V gene lost 1 base and the J gene lost 1 base, with 5 bases spanning the gap. The CDR3 consists of 14 residues. The sample was central memory CD4+ T cells from blood. V is TRBV5-1 and J is TRBJ2-2, with a weak D call TRBD1 (5 bases). This TCR was sampled from a woman between 35 and 50 years old in good health. The CDR3: CASSLRGNTGELFF. CDR3 coding DNA: TGCGCCAGCAGCTTGAGGGGGAACACCGGGGAGCTGTTTTTT.